Listed here are 22 T cell receptor beta chains from one sample, sequenced in a study of blood T cell repertoires in COVID-19. Profiling relied on immunoSEQ multiplex PCR, and the TCRdb table lists in-frame clones only, not all of them. This sample has hundreds of thousands of clones, with about nine tenths found just once. Sequencing was carried out using peripheral blood. Receptors originate from a woman aged 45-65 years who had recovered from COVID-19.

V gene TRBV18 combines with J gene TRBJ2-7, with D perhaps matching TRBD2 (6 bases). The CDR3 extends over 16 amino acids. Trimming cost V 3 bases and J 2 bases, with 17 bases left between them. Germline values: CDR1 KGHSH, CDR2 LQKENI. Written as DNA, the CDR3 is TGTGCCAGCTCACCGTCCGGCCGGGGGACGGCCTACGAGCAGTACTTC. Its translation: CASSPSGRGTAYEQYF.

The genes are TRBV24-1 and TRBJ2-2; possibly TRBD2 for D (6 bases). The CDR3 length is 16 residues. Per the germline V gene, CDR1 is KGHDR and CDR2 is SFDVKD. With 7 bases removed from V and 1 base from J, the gap between germline ends came to 15 bases. The CDR3 is CATRGGSGLNTGELFF. For the CDR3, the DNA is TGTGCCACCAGGGGGGGAAGCGGCCTGAACACCGGGGAGCTGTTTTTT.

The V call is TRBV13, the J call TRBJ2-7; 9 bases fit TRBD1. Unmatched junction bases numbered 5, after V lost 1 base and J lost 4 bases. The CDR3 consists of 15 residues. Germline assignment: CDR1 PRHDT and CDR2 FYEKMQ (reference sequence). The CDR3 spells CASSLERGQGYEQYF. CDR3 nucleotide sequence: TGTGCCAGCAGCTTAGAGAGGGGACAGGGATACGAGCAGTACTTC.

The chain uses TRBV2 and TRBJ1-1; D perhaps matches TRBD1 (5 bases). V was shortened by 5 bases and J by 6 bases, with 13 bases between the two germline ends. The CDR3 covers 13 residues. CDR1 is SNHLY, CDR2 FYNNEI, per germline. CDR3 region: CASSLTGDAEAFF. The CDR3, as DNA: TGTGCCAGCAGTCTTACGGGGGACGCTGAAGCTTTCTTT. Combining the CDR3 with reference TRBV2 and TRBJ1-1 gives the whole variable domain EPEVTQTPSHQVTQMGQEVILRCVPISNHLYFYWYRQILGQKVEFLVSFYNNEISEKSEIFDDQFSVERPDGSNFTLKIRSTKLEDSAMYFCASSLTGDAEAFFGQGTRLTVV.

V gene TRBV24-1 combines with J gene TRBJ1-5, with 8 bases identical to TRBD1. The CDR3 is 19 residues long. CDR1 KGHDR and CDR2 SFDVKD come from the germline V gene. V gave up 3 bases and J gave up 0 bases; unmatched junction bases: 12. CDR3 protein: CATSDSGQGSINSNQPQHF. The CDR3 coding sequence is TGTGCCACCAGTGATAGTGGACAGGGCTCAATTAATAGCAATCAGCCCCAGCATTTT.

The chain has TRBV9 and TRBJ2-7; 10 nucleotides align to TRBD1. The CDR3 is made up of 16 amino acids. The V and J ends lost 3 bases and 2 bases, in that order; junction bases with no gene match: 8. Germline CDR1 reads SGDLS; CDR2 reads YYNGEE. The CDR3: CASSETTDRGTYEQYF. The CDR3 bases are TGTGCCAGCAGCGAAACGACGGACAGGGGGACCTACGAGCAGTACTTC. Variable domain in full (rest from reference TRBV9 and TRBJ2-7): DSGVTQTPKHLITATGQRVTLRCSPRSGDLSVYWYQQSLDQGLQFLIQYYNGEERAKGNILERFSAQQFPDLHSELNLSSLELGDSALYFCASSETTDRGTYEQYFGPGTRLTVT.

The J gene is TRBJ1-2, the V gene TRBV19; D gene uncertain. CDR1 is LNHDA and CDR2 is SQIVND in the germline V gene (reference sequence). CDR3 length equals 14 residues. The V end lost 3 bases, the J end lost 8 bases, and 16 bases lay between the germline ends. The CDR3 coding sequence is TGTGCCAGTAGTATGGAACCGGGGTGGCGCGGCTACACCTTC. This translates into CASSMEPGWRGYTF.

V gene TRBV4-1 combines with J gene TRBJ1-2, with 8 bases fitting TRBD1. The CDR3 is made up of 15 amino acids. The germline V gene encodes CDR1 MGHRA and CDR2 YSYEKL. V shed 0 bases and J 4 bases; nucleotides not matched to a gene: 4. CDR3 sequence reads: CASSQERTGTYGYTF. DNA of the CDR3: TGCGCCAGCAGCCAAGAAAGGACAGGGACCTATGGCTACACCTTC.

As DNA, the CDR3 is TGCAGCGTTAAAAGGAGGACAGCGGGGGAAAAACTGTTTTTT. This codes for CSVKRRTAGEKLFF. The rearrangement joins TRBV29-1 to TRBJ1-4; possibly TRBD1 for D (6 bases). With 5 bases removed from V and 8 bases from J, the gap between germline ends came to 18 bases. CDR3 length: 14 residues. CDR1 SQVTM and CDR2 ANQGSEA come from the germline V gene. Together with reference TRBV29-1 and TRBJ1-4, the CDR3 gives the full variable domain: SAVISQKPSRDICQRGTSLTIQCQVDSQVTMMFWYRQQPGQSLTLIATANQGSEATYESGFVIDKFPISRPNLTFSTLTVSNMSPEDSSIYLCSVKRRTAGEKLFFGSGTQLSVL.

The V call is TRBV27, the J call TRBJ1-2, with TRBD1 matching over 9 bases. V lost 0 bases to trimming and J lost 8 bases; unmatched junction nucleotides: 13. CDR1 MNHEY and CDR2 SMNVEV come from the germline V gene (reference sequence). CDR3 size: 17 residues. The CDR3 loop is CASSLSLGTGRVWGYTF. Here the CDR3 DNA reads TGTGCCAGCAGTTTATCACTTGGGACAGGGAGGGTGTGGGGCTACACCTTC.

Details on this clone: Distinct nucleotide sequences in the sample also encode this CDR3. This chain joins TRBV5-1 and TRBJ1-1; TRBD1 matches 7 bases. Per the germline V gene, CDR1 is SGHRS and CDR2 is YFSETQ. This CDR3 has 14 amino acids. V lost 3 bases to trimming and J lost 5 bases; unmatched junction nucleotides: 7. CDR3 in DNA: TGCGCCAGCAGCTCCTCAGGGGGGCGGACTGAAGCTTTCTTT. Protein sequence: CASSSSGGRTEAFF.

The genes are TRBV5-5 and TRBJ2-5; D is ambiguous. The CDR3 totals 15 residues. V dropped 0 bases and J dropped 5 bases, with 14 bases sitting between them. Germline V lookup: CDR1 SGHKS, CDR2 YYEKEE (reference sequence). CDR3 sequence (DNA): TGTGCCAGCAGCTTGGACAGTACCGTAGAGGAGACCCAGTACTTC. It yields the protein CASSLDSTVEETQYF.

The chain links TRBV28 to TRBJ1-5; 10 bases match TRBD1. V lost 5 bases and J lost 6; bases outside the gene matches: 4. The CDR3 covers 14 residues. Germline-derived CDR1 and CDR2 are MDHEN and SYDVKM. The chain's CDR3 is CASSLTGGGQPQHF. CDR3 nucleotide sequence: TGTGCCAGCAGTCTGACAGGGGGCGGTCAGCCCCAGCATTTT.

The V call is TRBV24-1, the J call TRBJ2-1; weak D call: TRBD2 (6 bases). This CDR3 contains 15 residues. Per the germline V gene, CDR1 is KGHDR and CDR2 is SFDVKD. Trimming stripped 7 bases from V and 1 base from J, with 13 bases between. DNA for the CDR3: TGTGCCACCAGCATCGCGGGGCCTTCCTACAATGAGCAGTTCTTC. This gives the protein CATSIAGPSYNEQFF.

This CDR3 reads CASTQTGQPPLHF. Written as DNA, the CDR3 is TGTGCCAGCACCCAGACAGGGCAACCACCCCTCCACTTT. The chain has TRBV3-1 (or the pseudogene TRBV3-2) and TRBJ1-6, with 7 bases that match TRBD1. Looked up from germline, CDR1 is LGHDT and CDR2 is YNNKEL (reference sequence). After removal of 7 bases from V and 11 bases from J, the junction contained 8 bases not matched to a gene. CDR3 length equals 13 residues.

V usage is TRBV29-1 and J usage is TRBJ1-5; no firm D call. The V gene's germline CDR1 is SQVTM and CDR2 ANQGSEA. This CDR3 has 15 amino acids. The V gene lost 2 bases and the J gene lost 3 bases, with 14 bases spanning the gap. CDR3 nucleotide sequence: TGCAGCGTTGAAAACCAGGTGGAAACCAATCAGCCCCAGCATTTT. Translated, it gives CSVENQVETNQPQHF.

The chain couples TRBV6-5 to TRBJ2-1; 10 bases line up with TRBD2. This CDR3 has 16 residues. V lost 2 bases and J lost 6; bases outside the gene matches: 7. Germline V lookup: CDR1 MNHEY, CDR2 SVGAGI. The CDR3 spells CASSYAESGGGNEQFF. Here the CDR3 DNA reads TGTGCCAGCAGTTACGCCGAAAGCGGGGGGGGCAATGAGCAGTTCTTC.

The chain couples TRBV6-5 to TRBJ2-3, with D possibly TRBD1 on 6 matching bases. Germline lookup yields CDR1 MNHEY and CDR2 SVGAGI. With 6 bases removed from V and 5 bases from J, the gap between germline ends came to 9 bases. This CDR3 has 12 amino acids. CDR3 bases: TGTGCCAGCAGACAGGGTAGAGATACGCAGTATTTT. This sequence encodes CASRQGRDTQYF.

V usage is TRBV18 and J usage is TRBJ2-7; 9 bases are a match to TRBD1. This CDR3 has 16 residues. V lost 3 bases, J lost 0 bases, and 6 bases stayed unmatched. Germline V CDR1 and CDR2: KGHSH, LQKENI. CDR3 amino acids: CASSPIGTGSSYEQYF. CDR3 nucleotide sequence: TGTGCCAGCTCACCTATAGGGACAGGGAGCTCCTACGAGCAGTACTTC.

The chain has TRBV27 and TRBJ1-5; TRBD1 aligns across 7 bases. This CDR3 has 14 residues. The germline V gene has CDR1 MNHEY and CDR2 SMNVEV (reference sequence). The V segment lost 5 bases and the J segment 7 bases; nucleotides outside the gene matches: 8. The CDR3 reads CASSAQGNWQPQHF. CDR3 nucleotides: TGTGCCAGCAGTGCACAGGGGAATTGGCAGCCCCAGCATTTT.

CDR3 bases: TGTGCCACCAGCAGAGATAACAGGGGAGGTCAGCCCCAGCATTTT. Encoded protein: CATSRDNRGGQPQHF. The chain combines TRBV15 with TRBJ1-5; 7 nucleotides line up with TRBD1. The CDR3 loop spans 15 amino acids. The ends lost 0 bases at V and 6 bases at J; junction bases unmatched: 5. Germline V CDR1 and CDR2: LNHNV, YYDKDF (reference sequence).

V is TRBV7-8 and J is TRBJ1-3, with 7 bases matching TRBD1. V shed 5 bases, J shed 4 bases, and the junction held 8 bases outside the gene matches. Germline lookup yields CDR1 SGHVS and CDR2 FQNEAQ. The CDR3 has 15 amino acids. The CDR3, as DNA: TGTGCCAGCAGCCGGACGACAGGGTCCGGAAACACCATATATTTT. Its protein product is CASSRTTGSGNTIYF. Full variable domain (outside the CDR3, taken from reference TRBV7-8 and TRBJ1-3): GAGVSQSPRYKVAKRGQDVALRCDPISGHVSLFWYQQALGQGPEFLTYFQNEAQLDKSGLPSDRFFAERPEGSVSTLKIQRTQQEDSAVYLCASSRTTGSGNTIYFGEGSWLTVV.